Each of the 15 T cell receptor beta chains below was sequenced from the same sample in a study of T cells after yellow fever vaccination. TCRdb re-analysed the 5' RACE reads in MiXCR, keeping a single row per CDR3 protein. This sample has about 4,300 distinct CDR3 sequences, with over 3% found just once. The sequences come from PBMCs, either bulk or a sorted T-cell subset (CD4+, CD8+, memory, or dextramer-sorted; not recorded which), collected 15 days after the yellow fever booster vaccination. The source of these receptors is a man aged 30-40 years who received the YFV17D yellow fever vaccine.

By share, this clonotype ranks as medium-sized (0.01 to 0.1%). The chain carries TRBV5-6 and TRBJ2-1, with 8 bases matching TRBD2. Germline assignment: CDR1 SGHDT and CDR2 YYEEEE. The V segment lost 0 bases and the J segment 7 bases; nucleotides outside the gene matches: 6. The CDR3 spans 15 residues. CDR3: CASSLALAERNEQFF. The CDR3 DNA follows: TGTGCCAGCAGCTTGGCACTAGCGGAGAGGAATGAGCAGTTCTTC.

This clonotype has ten or more counts. The chain couples TRBV7-2 to TRBJ2-7; 8 bases agree with TRBD2. With V trimmed by 0 bases and J by 5 bases, 9 bases remained unmatched. The CDR3 has 16 amino acids. Germline CDR1 reads SGHTA; CDR2 reads FQGNSA. The CDR3 protein is CASSLAFSGNGDEQYF. The CDR3 DNA reads as TGTGCCAGCAGCTTAGCTTTTAGCGGGAACGGGGACGAGCAGTACTTC.

This clonotype was observed many times. The gene calls are TRBV20-1 and TRBJ2-3, with 7 bases aligning to TRBD2. The V gene end was trimmed by 2 bases and the J gene end by 4 bases; junction bases not matched to a gene: 9. Per germline, CDR1 DFQATT and CDR2 SNEGSKA (reference sequence). This CDR3 has 15 amino acids. CDR3 region: CSARSLAGVADTQYF. The CDR3 bases are TGCAGTGCTAGATCCCTGGCGGGAGTAGCAGATACGCAGTATTTT.

J is TRBJ2-1 and V is TRBV2; 16 bases are a match to TRBD2. The CDR3 consists of 17 residues. V gave up 5 bases and J gave up 9 bases; unmatched junction bases: 10. CDR1 is SNHLY and CDR2 is FYNNEI in the germline V gene. The CDR3: CASSLTPGLAGGGEQFF. CDR3 bases: TGTGCCAGCAGTCTTACACCGGGACTAGCGGGAGGGGGTGAGCAGTTCTTC.

This clonotype appeared many times. The chain carries TRBV7-2 and TRBJ2-7; the match to TRBD2 covers 7 bases. Germline trimming cut 1 base from V and 1 base from J; bases unmatched to any gene: 4. The CDR3 has 15 residues. Looked up from germline, CDR1 is SGHTA and CDR2 is FQGNSA. CDR3 loop: CASSLGLAESYEQYF. CDR3 DNA sequence: TGTGCCAGCAGCTTAGGCCTAGCGGAGTCCTACGAGCAGTACTTC.

This clonotype has ten or more counts. V is TRBV28 and J is TRBJ1-6, with a weak D call TRBD1 (6 bases). The V end was cut by 2 bases, the J end by 9 bases, with 20 bases between. This CDR3 region has 17 residues. Germline V gene data show CDR1 as MDHEN and CDR2 as SYDVKM. The CDR3 here is CASSLAGTSQGSSPLHF. The CDR3 bases are TGTGCCAGCAGTTTAGCTGGGACAAGCCAGGGAAGTTCACCCCTCCACTTT. The complete variable domain, with remaining parts taken from reference TRBV28 and TRBJ1-6, reads DVKVTQSSRYLVKRTGEKVFLECVQDMDHENMFWYRQDPGLGLRLIYFSYDVKMKEKGDIPEGYSVSREKKERFSLILESASTNQTSMYLCASSLAGTSQGSSPLHFGNGTRLTVT.

This clonotype was found a few times. The chain employs TRBV5-4 and TRBJ2-3; 13 positions match TRBD2. CDR1 is SGHNT, CDR2 YYREEE, per germline (reference sequence). V dropped 4 bases and J dropped 3; count of bases not matched to a gene: 11. The CDR3 sequence is 18 residues long. DNA of the CDR3: TGTGCCAGCAGCCTGCCGGGACTAGCGGGAACGGGAACAGATACGCAGTATTTT. Encoded protein: CASSLPGLAGTGTDTQYF. Based on the CDR3 plus reference TRBV5-4 and TRBJ2-3, the full variable domain is ETGVTQSPTHLIKTRGQQVTLRCSSQSGHNTVSWYQQALGQGPQFIFQYYREEENGRGNFPPRFSGLQFPNYSSELNVNALELDDSALYLCASSLPGLAGTGTDTQYFGPGTRLTVL.

This clonotype was observed many times. The V and J genes are TRBV7-2 and TRBJ2-5; 9 bases fit TRBD2. This CDR3 is 14 amino acids long. With V trimmed by 3 bases and J by 4 bases, 3 bases remained unmatched. Germline V gene sequence: CDR1 SGHTA, CDR2 FQGNSA. For the CDR3, the DNA is TGTGCCAGCAGCTTGGCGGGAGGGGGAGAGACCCAGTACTTC. Translating gives CASSLAGGGETQYF. Combining the CDR3 with reference TRBV7-2 and TRBJ2-5 gives the whole variable domain GAGVSQSPSNKVTEKGKDVELRCDPISGHTALYWYRQSLGQGLEFLIYFQGNSAPDKSGLPSDRFSAERTGGSVSTLTIQRTQQEDSAVYLCASSLAGGGETQYFGPGTRLLVL.

This clonotype was observed many times. This chain connects TRBV12-5 to TRBJ2-5; 12 bases match TRBD2. J lost 5 bases, V lost 2 bases, and 12 bases had no gene match. The germline gives CDR1 LGHNT, CDR2 FRNRAP. The length of the CDR3 is 18 residues. The CDR3 spells CASGLTPSGRAHAETQYF. The CDR3 DNA follows: TGTGCTAGTGGTTTGACCCCTAGCGGGAGGGCCCATGCGGAGACCCAGTACTTC.

This clonotype was observed many times. The rearrangement joins TRBV20-1 to TRBJ2-7; D gene uncertain. V lost 3 bases and J lost 4, with 13 bases in between. CDR1 DFQATT and CDR2 SNEGSKA come from the germline V gene (reference sequence). The CDR3 loop spans 13 amino acids. The DNA for the CDR3 is TGCAGTGCTAGTAAGGGCCCCCCTTACGAGCAGTACTTC. Its translation: CSASKGPPYEQYF.

In this sample, this clonotype turned up many times. This chain connects TRBV7-6 to TRBJ2-1; TRBD1 matches 12 bases. V trimming: 1 base; J trimming: 8 bases; junction bases outside the gene matches: 6. CDR3 size: 16 residues. Germline lookup yields CDR1 SGHVS and CDR2 FNYEAQ. CDR3 nucleotides: TGTGCCAGCAGCTTAGGAGCGGGACAGGGGGCGGATGAGCAGTTCTTC. Amino acid sequence: CASSLGAGQGADEQFF.

This clonotype appeared many times. The chain combines TRBV18 with TRBJ2-7; 10 bases align to TRBD2. The trim removed 3 bases at V and 5 bases at J, leaving 4 bases unmatched. The CDR3 covers 14 residues. Germline V gives CDR1 KGHSH, CDR2 LQKENI. CDR3 bases: TGTGCCAGCTCACCGGGAGCGGGAGGGGACGAGCAGTACTTC. Translating gives CASSPGAGGDEQYF.

This clonotype showed up many times. CDR3 DNA: TGTGCCAGCAGTTCCACTAGCCCAGATACGCAGTATTTT. Translation: CASSSTSPDTQYF. The genes are TRBV12-3 or TRBV12-4 and TRBJ2-3, with a weak D call TRBD2 (6 bases). V was clipped by 4 bases and J by 4 bases, with 9 bases between them. The CDR3 has 13 amino acids.

This clonotype was observed many times. The chain uses TRBV4-3 and TRBJ2-3, with 8 bases lining up with TRBD2. The germline V gene encodes CDR1 LGHNA and CDR2 YSLEER. Trimming took 1 base from V and 0 from J; bases not matched to a gene: 3. CDR3 length: 16 amino acids. The CDR3 DNA reads as TGCGCCAGCAGCCAAGGCGCTAGCGGGAGCACAGATACGCAGTATTTT. It translates to CASSQGASGSTDTQYF.

This clonotype was detected ten times or more. The rearrangement joins TRBV27 to TRBJ2-2; 14 nucleotides match TRBD2. CDR1 is MNHEY, CDR2 SMNVEV, per germline (reference sequence). Trimming at V came to 5 bases and at J to 7 bases, leaving 6 bases not matched to a gene. The CDR3 covers 16 residues. Here the CDR3 reads CASSPRLAGGFGELFF. In nucleotides, the CDR3 is TGTGCCAGCAGTCCCAGACTAGCGGGAGGGTTCGGGGAGCTGTTTTTT.